The source of this T cell receptor beta chain is a study of beta chain features in type 1 diabetes. Regarding the study as a whole: The naive, central memory and Treg TCRB repertoires showed an apparent similarity that was greater among patients than among healthy donors. VDJ junctions from patients with type 1 diabetes contained fewer insertions and more deletions. Researchers report that Type 1 diabetes patients had moderately but significantly shorter TCRB CDR3s across all four CD4+ subsets.

The trim removed 2 bases at V and 0 bases at J, leaving 11 bases unmatched. The CDR3 is 20 residues long. Germline V CDR1 and CDR2: MNHEY, SMNVEV (reference sequence). Heparinised blood was drawn once per donor, averaging roughly 110 mL. Sequencing targeted expressed TCRB transcripts, as all isolated RNA had been reverse transcribed. Naive, central memory and regulatory T cell samples averaged about 3.6 million immunoSEQ reads each. Only in-frame clones appear in the TCRdb table, and some are missing; sequencing was by immunoSEQ multiplex PCR. The profile shows hundreds of thousands of clones, 13% of them singletons. In the case of this clone: Its antigen is still unknown.

V is TRBV27 and J is TRBJ2-6, with TRBD2 identical over 9 bases. The clonotype originates from a man between 18 and 29 years old with type 1 diabetes. Sequencing used naive CD4+ T cells from blood. The CDR3 region has the DNA TGTGCCAGCAGTTTAGGCGATAGCGGGGGCCGGAGCTCTGGGGCCAACGTCCTGACTTTC. It encodes CASSLGDSGGRSSGANVLTF.